This entry is about one T cell receptor (beta chain). The data were obtained in a study of technical replicates of blood from several donors. V was shortened by 5 bases and J by 5 bases, with 15 bases between the two germline ends. In germline, CDR1 is MGHDK, CDR2 SYGVNS. The CDR3 is 14 residues long. Assay used: immunoSEQ multiplex PCR; TCRdb lists only in-frame clones, some missing. The sample lists tens of thousands of clones, 91% occurring once. This TCR was recovered from a human donor in good health. Some clones in this sample may be carry-over from other donors' samples. The rearrangement links TRBV25-1 to TRBJ1-2, with D uncertain. What was sequenced was T cells isolated from PBMCs. The CDR3, as DNA: TGTGCCAGCAGTCACGGCGGCCCGTTATATGGCTACACCTTC. Translation gives CASSHGGPLYGYTF.